This TCR beta chain is drawn from a study of PD-L1 blockade in urothelial cancer. Study context: Patients went on atezolizumab in the mid-2010s, receiving 1,200 mg intravenously every 3 weeks. Median blood clonality was around 0.086, with some 89,000 unique TCRs.

V lost 5 bases to trimming and J lost 0 bases; unmatched junction nucleotides: 2. This CDR3 comprises 15 residues. Per the germline V gene, CDR1 is MGHDK and CDR2 is SYGVNS. This clone was detected only once. Here immunoSEQ multiplex PCR was the method, and the copy in TCRdb shows in-frame clones only, minus some. In the table there are roughly 91,000 clones, about 85% of which are singletons. Time point denoted: pretreatment peripheral blood. Patients' urothelial carcinoma was locally advanced or metastatic. The genes are TRBV25-1 and TRBJ2-5; 11 positions agree with TRBD2. This specimen consisted of PBMCs, obtained around atezolizumab (anti-PD-L1) treatment. This TCR was recovered from a man aged 60 to 69 with urothelial cancer. In nucleotides, the CDR3 is TGTGCCAGCAGTTTGACTAGCGGGAACCAAGAGACCCAGTACTTC. This codes for CASSLTSGNQETQYF.